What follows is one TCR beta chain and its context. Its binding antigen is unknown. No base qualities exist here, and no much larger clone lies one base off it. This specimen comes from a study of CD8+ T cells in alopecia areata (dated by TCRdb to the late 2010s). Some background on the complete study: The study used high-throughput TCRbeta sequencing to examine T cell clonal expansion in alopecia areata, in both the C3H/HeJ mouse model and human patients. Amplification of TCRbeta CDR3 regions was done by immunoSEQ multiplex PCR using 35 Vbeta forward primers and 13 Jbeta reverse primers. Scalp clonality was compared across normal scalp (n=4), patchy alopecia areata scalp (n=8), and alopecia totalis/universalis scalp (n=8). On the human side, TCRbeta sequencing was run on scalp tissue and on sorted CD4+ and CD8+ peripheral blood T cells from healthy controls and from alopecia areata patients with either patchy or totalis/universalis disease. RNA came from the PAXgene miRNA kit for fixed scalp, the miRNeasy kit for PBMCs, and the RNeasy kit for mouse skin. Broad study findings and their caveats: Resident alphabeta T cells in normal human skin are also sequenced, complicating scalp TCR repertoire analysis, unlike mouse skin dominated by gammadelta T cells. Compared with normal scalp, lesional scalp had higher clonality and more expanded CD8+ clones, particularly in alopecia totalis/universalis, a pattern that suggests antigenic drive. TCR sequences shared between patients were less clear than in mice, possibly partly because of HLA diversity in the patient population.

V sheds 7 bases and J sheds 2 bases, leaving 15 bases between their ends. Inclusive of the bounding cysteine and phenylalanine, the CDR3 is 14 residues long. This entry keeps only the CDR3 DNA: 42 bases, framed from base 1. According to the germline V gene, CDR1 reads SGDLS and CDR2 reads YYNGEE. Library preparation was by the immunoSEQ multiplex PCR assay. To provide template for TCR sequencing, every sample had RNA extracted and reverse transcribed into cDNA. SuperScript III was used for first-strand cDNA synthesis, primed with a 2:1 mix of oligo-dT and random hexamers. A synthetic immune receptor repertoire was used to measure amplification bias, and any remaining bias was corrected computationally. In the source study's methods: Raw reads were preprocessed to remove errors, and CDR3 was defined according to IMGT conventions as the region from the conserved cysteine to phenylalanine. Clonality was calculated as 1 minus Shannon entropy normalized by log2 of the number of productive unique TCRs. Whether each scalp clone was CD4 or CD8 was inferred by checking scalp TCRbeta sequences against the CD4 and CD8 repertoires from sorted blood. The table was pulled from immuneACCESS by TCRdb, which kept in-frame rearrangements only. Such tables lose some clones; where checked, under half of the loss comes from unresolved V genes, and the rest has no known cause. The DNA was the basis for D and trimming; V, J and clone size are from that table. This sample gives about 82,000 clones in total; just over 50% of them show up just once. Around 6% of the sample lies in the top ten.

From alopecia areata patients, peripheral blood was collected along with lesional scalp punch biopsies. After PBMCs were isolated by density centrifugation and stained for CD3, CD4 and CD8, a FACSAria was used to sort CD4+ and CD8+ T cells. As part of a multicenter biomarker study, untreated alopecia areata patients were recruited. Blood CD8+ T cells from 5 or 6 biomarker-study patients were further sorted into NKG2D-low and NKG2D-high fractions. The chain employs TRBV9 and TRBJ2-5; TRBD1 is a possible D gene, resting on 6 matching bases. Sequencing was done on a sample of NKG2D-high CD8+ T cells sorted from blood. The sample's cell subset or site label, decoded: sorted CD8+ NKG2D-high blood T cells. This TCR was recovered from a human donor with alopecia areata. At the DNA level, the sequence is TGTGCCAGCCAGAGGGGGTCCGGGCAAGAGACCCAGTACTTC. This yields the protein CASQRGSGQETQYF.